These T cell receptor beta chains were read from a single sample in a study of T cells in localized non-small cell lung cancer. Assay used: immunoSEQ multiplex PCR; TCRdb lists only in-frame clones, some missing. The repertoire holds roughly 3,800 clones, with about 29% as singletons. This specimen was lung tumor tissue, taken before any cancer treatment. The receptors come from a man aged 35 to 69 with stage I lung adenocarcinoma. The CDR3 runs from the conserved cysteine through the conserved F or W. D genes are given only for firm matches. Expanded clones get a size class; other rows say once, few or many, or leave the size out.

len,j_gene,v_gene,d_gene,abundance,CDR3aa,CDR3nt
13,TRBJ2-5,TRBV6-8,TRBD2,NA,CASRGGGTETQYF,TGTGCCAGCAGGGGCGGGGGGACGGAGACCCAGTACTTC
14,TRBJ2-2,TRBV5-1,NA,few,CASSLSTYTGELFF,TGCGCCAGCAGCTTGTCGACGTACACCGGGGAGCTGTTTTTT
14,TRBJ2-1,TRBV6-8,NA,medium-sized,CASNPSPGNTGQFF,TGTGCCAGCAACCCCAGTCCAGGTAACACTGGACAGTTCTTC
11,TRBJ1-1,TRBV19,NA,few,CASSGMAEAFF,TGTGCCAGTAGTGGTATGGCTGAAGCTTTCTTT
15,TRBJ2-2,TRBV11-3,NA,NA,CASSLARTNTGELFF,TGTGCCAGCAGCTTGGCCCGGACGAACACCGGGGAGCTGTTTTTT
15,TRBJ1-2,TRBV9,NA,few,CASSVGGQGNYGYTF,TGTGCCAGCAGCGTAGGGGGGCAAGGTAACTATGGCTACACCTTC
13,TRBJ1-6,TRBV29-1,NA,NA,CSVGESYNSPLHF,TGCAGCGTCGGGGAATCCTATAATTCACCCCTCCACTTT
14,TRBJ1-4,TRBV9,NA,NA,CASSVEPTEEKLFF,TGTGCCAGCAGCGTAGAGCCAACGGAAGAAAAACTGTTTTTT
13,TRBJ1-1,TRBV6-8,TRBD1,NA,CASSDRGDTEAFF,TGTGCCAGCAGTGACAGGGGGGACACTGAAGCTTTCTTT
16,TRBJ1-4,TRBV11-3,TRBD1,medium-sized,CASSFNTGGGNEKLFF,TGTGCCAGCAGCTTTAATACAGGGGGCGGTAATGAAAAACTGTTTTTT
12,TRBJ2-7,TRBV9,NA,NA,CASSVGSYEQYF,TGTGCCAGCAGTGTGGGCAGCTACGAGCAGTACTTC
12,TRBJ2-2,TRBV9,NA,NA,CASSGETGELFF,TGTGCCAGCAGTGGGGAGACCGGGGAGCTGTTTTTT
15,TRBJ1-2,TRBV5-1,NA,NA,CASSQDLGGAYGYTF,TGCGCCAGCAGCCAGGACTTAGGGGGGGCCTATGGCTACACCTTC
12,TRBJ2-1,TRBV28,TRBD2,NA,CASQAGGREQFF,TGTGCCAGCCAGGCGGGGGGCCGTGAGCAGTTCTTC
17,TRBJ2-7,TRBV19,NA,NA,CASSIGQNSFTSYEQYF,TGTGCCAGTAGTATCGGGCAGAACTCCTTTACCTCCTACGAGCAGTACTTC
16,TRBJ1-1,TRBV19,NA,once,CASRGGARSLRPEAFF,TGTGCCAGTAGGGGGGGGGCGCGATCCCTCCGGCCCGAAGCTTTCTTT
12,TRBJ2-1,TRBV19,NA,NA,CASSIAQNEQFF,TGTGCCAGTAGTATAGCTCAGAATGAGCAGTTCTTC
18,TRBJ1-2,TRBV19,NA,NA,CASSLPLSWDKSNYGYTF,TGTGCCAGTAGTCTCCCCTTGTCATGGGATAAGAGTAACTATGGCTACACCTTC
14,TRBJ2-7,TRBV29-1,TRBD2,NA,CSVDLAGDSYEQYF,TGCAGCGTTGATCTAGCGGGAGATAGTTACGAGCAGTACTTC
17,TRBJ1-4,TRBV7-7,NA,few,CASSLSGRFTTNEKLFF,TGTGCCAGCAGCTTAAGTGGACGATTTACAACTAATGAAAAACTGTTTTTT
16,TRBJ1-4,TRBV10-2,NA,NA,CASSEPRQVSLEKLFF,TGCGCCAGCAGTGAGCCCCGACAGGTTTCACTTGAAAAACTGTTTTTT
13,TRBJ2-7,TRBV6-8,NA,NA,CASSYRGAYEQYF,TGTGCCAGCAGTTACAGGGGGGCCTACGAGCAGTACTTC
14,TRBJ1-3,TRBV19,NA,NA,CASKAGSSGNTIYF,TGTGCCAGTAAGGCAGGAAGCTCTGGAAACACCATATATTTT
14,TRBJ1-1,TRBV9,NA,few,CASSVGVSDTEAFF,TGTGCCAGCAGCGTAGGTGTCTCGGACACTGAAGCTTTCTTT
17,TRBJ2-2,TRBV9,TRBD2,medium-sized,CASSRTSGRANTGELFF,TGTGCCAGCAGTAGGACTAGCGGGAGGGCGAACACCGGGGAGCTGTTTTTT
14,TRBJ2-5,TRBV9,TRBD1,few,CARGQQIPKETQYF,TGTGCCAGGGGACAGCAGATTCCAAAAGAGACCCAGTACTTC
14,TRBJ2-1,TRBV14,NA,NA,CASSQRITYNEQFF,TGTGCCAGCAGCCAGCGAATTACTTACAATGAGCAGTTCTTC
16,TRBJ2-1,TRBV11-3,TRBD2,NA,CASSLAGLAGYNEQFF,TGTGCCAGCAGCTTGGCTGGGCTAGCGGGCTACAATGAGCAGTTCTTC
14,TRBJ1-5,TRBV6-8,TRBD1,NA,CASRKTGGLQPQHF,TGTGCCAGCAGAAAAACAGGGGGTCTTCAGCCCCAGCATTTT
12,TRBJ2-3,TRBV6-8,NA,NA,CASRLQGMAQYF,TGTGCCAGCAGACTTCAGGGGATGGCGCAGTATTTT
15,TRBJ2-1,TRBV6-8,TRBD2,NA,CAISVLAGAGNEQFF,TGTGCCATCAGTGTCTTAGCGGGAGCGGGTAATGAGCAGTTCTTC
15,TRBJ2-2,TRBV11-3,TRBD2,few,CASSSSGRGTGELFF,TGTGCCAGCAGTTCGAGCGGGAGAGGAACCGGGGAGCTGTTTTTT
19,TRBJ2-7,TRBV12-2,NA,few,CASRLAHRDTYSGGYEQYF,TGTGCAAGTCGCTTAGCCCACCGGGACACTTATTCTGGGGGCTACGAGCAGTACTTC
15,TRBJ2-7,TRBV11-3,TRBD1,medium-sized,CASSAGTGLSYEQYF,TGTGCCAGCAGCGCCGGGACAGGGCTTTCCTACGAGCAGTACTTC
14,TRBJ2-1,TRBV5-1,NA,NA,CASSLGGSYNEQFF,TGCGCCAGCAGCTTGGGAGGGTCCTACAATGAGCAGTTCTTC
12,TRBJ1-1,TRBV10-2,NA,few,CASSGQPTEAFF,TGCGCCAGCAGTGGGCAGCCCACTGAAGCTTTCTTT
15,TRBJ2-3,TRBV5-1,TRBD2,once,CASSLVASGRDTQYF,TGCGCCAGCAGCTTGGTGGCTAGCGGGAGGGATACGCAGTATTTT
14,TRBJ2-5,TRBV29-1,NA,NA,CSVGLGAAQETQYF,TGCAGCGTTGGCTTGGGGGCAGCACAAGAGACCCAGTACTTC
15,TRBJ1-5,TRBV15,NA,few,CATSAGQSSNQPQHF,TGTGCCACCAGCGCCGGGCAGTCTAGCAATCAGCCCCAGCATTTT
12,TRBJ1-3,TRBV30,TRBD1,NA,CACRDSGNTIYF,TGTGCCTGTAGGGACAGTGGAAACACCATATATTTT
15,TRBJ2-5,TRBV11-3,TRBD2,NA,CASSPGLADQETQYF,TGTGCCAGCAGCCCGGGACTAGCGGACCAAGAGACCCAGTACTTC
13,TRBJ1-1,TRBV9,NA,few,CASSQGSNTEAFF,TGTGCCAGCAGTCAGGGCTCGAACACTGAAGCTTTCTTT
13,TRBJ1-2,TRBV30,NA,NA,CAWSLGGANGYTF,TGTGCCTGGAGTCTCGGGGGGGCGAATGGCTACACCTTC
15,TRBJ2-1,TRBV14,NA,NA,CASSQFQNKYNEQFF,TGTGCCAGCAGCCAATTCCAAAATAAGTACAATGAGCAGTTCTTC
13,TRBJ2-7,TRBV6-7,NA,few,CASLVGGSYEQYF,TGTGCCAGCTTGGTGGGGGGCTCCTACGAGCAGTACTTC